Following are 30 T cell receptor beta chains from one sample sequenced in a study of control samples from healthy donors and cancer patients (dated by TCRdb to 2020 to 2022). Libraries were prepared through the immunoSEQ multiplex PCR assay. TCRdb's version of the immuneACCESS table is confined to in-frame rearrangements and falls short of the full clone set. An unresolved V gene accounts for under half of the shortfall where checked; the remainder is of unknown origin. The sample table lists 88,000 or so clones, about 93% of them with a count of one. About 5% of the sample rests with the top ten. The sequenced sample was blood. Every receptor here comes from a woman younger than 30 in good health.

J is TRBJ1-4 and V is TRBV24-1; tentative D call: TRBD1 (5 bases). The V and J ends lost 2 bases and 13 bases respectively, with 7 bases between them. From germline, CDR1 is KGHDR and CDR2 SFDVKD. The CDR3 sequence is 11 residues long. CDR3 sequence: CATSDSGRLFF. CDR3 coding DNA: TGTGCCACCAGTGATTCGGGACGACTGTTTTTT.

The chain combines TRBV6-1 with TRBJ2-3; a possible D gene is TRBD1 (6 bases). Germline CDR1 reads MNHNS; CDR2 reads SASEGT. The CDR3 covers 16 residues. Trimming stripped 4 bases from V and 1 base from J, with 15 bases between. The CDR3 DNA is TGTGCCAGCAGTGCCACCCCAGGGGCTGGCACAGATACGCAGTATTTT. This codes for CASSATPGAGTDTQYF.

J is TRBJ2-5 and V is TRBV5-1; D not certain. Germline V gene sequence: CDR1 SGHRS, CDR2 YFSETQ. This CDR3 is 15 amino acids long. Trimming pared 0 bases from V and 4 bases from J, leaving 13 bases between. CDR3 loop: CASSLVPDNPETQYF. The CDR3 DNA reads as TGCGCCAGCAGCTTGGTGCCAGACAATCCAGAGACCCAGTACTTC.

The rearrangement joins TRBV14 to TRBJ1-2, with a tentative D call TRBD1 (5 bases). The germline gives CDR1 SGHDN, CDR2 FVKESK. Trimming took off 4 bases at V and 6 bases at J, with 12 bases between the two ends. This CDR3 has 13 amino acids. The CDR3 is CASSPQAQHGYTF. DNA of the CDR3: TGTGCCAGCAGCCCACAGGCACAACATGGCTACACCTTC. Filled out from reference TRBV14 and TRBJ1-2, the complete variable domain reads EAGVTQFPSHSVIEKGQTVTLRCDPISGHDNLYWYRRVMGKEIKFLLHFVKESKQDESGMPNNRFLAERTGGTYSTLKVQPAELEDSGVYFCASSPQAQHGYTFGSGTRLTVV.

CDR3 sequence reads: CASNPGQMNSPLHF. The CDR3 DNA reads as TGTGCCAGCAACCCGGGACAGATGAATTCACCCCTCCACTTT. V and J are TRBV11-2 and TRBJ1-6, with 7 bases matching TRBD1. CDR1 and CDR2 (germline): SGHAT, FQNNGV. V lost 7 bases to trimming and J lost 7 bases; unmatched junction nucleotides: 7. The CDR3 runs to 14 residues.

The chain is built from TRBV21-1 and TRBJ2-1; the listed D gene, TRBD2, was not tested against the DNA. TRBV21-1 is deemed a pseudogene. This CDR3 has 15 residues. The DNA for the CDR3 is TGTGCCGGCAGCCTAAGGAGGACCTCTGAGAATGAGCAGTTCTTC. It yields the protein CAGSLRRTSENEQFF.

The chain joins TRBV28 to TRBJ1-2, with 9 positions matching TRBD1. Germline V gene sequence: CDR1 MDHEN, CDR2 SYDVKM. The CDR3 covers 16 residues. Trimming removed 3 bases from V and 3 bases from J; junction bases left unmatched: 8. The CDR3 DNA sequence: TGTGCCAGCAGTTTCGGGGACAGGGAGTTAGACTATGGCTACACCTTC. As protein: CASSFGDRELDYGYTF.

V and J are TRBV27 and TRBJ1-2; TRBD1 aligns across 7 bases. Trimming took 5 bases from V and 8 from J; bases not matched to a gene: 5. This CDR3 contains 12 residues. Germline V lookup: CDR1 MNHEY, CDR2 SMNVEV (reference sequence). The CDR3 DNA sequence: TGTGCCAGCAGTGCCCGACAGGGAGGCTACACCTTC. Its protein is CASSARQGGYTF.

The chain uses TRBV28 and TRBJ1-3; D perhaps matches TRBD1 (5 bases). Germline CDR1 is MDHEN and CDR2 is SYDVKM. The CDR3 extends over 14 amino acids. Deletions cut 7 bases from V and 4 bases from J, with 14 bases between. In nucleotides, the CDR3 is TGTGCCAGCACCTGGGGGATGGGAGGAAACACCATATATTTT. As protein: CASTWGMGGNTIYF. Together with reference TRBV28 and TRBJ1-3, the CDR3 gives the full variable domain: DVKVTQSSRYLVKRTGEKVFLECVQDMDHENMFWYRQDPGLGLRLIYFSYDVKMKEKGDIPEGYSVSREKKERFSLILESASTNQTSMYLCASTWGMGGNTIYFGEGSWLTVV.

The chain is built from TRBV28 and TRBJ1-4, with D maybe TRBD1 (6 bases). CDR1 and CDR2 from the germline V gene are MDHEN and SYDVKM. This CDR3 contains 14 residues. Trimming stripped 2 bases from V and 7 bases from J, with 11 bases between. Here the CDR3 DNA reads TGTGCCAGCAGTTTAGGGGGCCAGAGTGAAAAACTGTTTTTT. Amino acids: CASSLGGQSEKLFF. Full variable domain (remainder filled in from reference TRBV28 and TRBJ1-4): DVKVTQSSRYLVKRTGEKVFLECVQDMDHENMFWYRQDPGLGLRLIYFSYDVKMKEKGDIPEGYSVSREKKERFSLILESASTNQTSMYLCASSLGGQSEKLFFGSGTQLSVL.

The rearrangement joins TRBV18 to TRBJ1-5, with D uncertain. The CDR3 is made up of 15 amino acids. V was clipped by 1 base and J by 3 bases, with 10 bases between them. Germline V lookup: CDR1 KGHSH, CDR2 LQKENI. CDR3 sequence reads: CASSPRAGNNQPQHF. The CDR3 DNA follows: TGTGCCAGCTCACCACGGGCGGGAAACAATCAGCCCCAGCATTTT.

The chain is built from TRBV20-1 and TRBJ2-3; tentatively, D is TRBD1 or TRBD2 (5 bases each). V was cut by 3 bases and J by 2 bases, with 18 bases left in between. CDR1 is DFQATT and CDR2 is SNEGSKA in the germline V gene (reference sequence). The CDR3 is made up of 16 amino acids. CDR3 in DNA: TGCAGTGCTAGTTCGGGGCGGGCAGTGTACACAGATACGCAGTATTTT. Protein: CSASSGRAVYTDTQYF.

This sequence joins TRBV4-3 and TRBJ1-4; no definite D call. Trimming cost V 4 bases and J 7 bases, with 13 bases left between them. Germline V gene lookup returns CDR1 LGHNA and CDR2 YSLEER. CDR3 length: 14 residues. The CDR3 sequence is CASSPDQWGEKLFF. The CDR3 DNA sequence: TGCGCCAGCAGCCCCGATCAGTGGGGTGAAAAACTGTTTTTT.

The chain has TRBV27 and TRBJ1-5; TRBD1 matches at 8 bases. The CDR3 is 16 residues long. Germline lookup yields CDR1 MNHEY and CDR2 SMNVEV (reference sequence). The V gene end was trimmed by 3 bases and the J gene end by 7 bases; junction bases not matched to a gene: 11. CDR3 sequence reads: CASSFQGAGGGQPQHF. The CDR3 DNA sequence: TGTGCCAGCAGTTTTCAGGGGGCAGGGGGAGGGCAGCCCCAGCATTTT.

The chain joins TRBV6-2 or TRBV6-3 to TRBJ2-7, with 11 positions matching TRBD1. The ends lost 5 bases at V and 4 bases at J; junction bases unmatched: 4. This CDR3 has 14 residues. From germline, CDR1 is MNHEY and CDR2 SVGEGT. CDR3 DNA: TGTGCCAGCAGTAGGACAGGGGGCTTGTACGAGCAGTACTTC. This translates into CASSRTGGLYEQYF.

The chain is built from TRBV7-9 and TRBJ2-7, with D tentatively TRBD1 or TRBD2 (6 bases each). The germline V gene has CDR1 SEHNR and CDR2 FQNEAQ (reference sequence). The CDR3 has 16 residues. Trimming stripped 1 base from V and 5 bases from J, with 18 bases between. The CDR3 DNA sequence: TGTGCCAGCAGCTTAGTGGGGATGGGGGGCAGGGACGAGCAGTACTTC. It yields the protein CASSLVGMGGRDEQYF.

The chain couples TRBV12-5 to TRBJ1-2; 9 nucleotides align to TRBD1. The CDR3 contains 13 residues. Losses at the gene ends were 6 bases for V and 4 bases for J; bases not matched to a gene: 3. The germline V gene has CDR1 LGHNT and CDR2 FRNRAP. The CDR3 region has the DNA TGTGCTAGTGGGGGACAGGGCGGCTATGGCTACACCTTC. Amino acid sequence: CASGGQGGYGYTF.

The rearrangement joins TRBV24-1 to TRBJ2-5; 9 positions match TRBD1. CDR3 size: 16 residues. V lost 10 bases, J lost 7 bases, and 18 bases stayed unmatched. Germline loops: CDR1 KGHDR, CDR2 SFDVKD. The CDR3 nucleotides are TGTGCCACGTCCGGGGGACAGGGTCTTGAGGAGGTGACCCAGTACTTC. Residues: CATSGGQGLEEVTQYF.

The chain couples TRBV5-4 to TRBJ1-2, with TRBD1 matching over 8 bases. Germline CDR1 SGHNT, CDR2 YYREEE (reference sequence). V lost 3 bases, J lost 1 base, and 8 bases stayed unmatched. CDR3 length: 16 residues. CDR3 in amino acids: CASSSKDRGNNYGYTF. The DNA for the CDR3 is TGTGCCAGCAGCTCGAAAGACAGGGGTAATAACTATGGCTACACCTTC.

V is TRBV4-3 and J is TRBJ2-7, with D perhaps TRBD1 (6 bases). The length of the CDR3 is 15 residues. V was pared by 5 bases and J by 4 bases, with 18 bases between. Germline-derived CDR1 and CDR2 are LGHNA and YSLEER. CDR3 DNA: TGCGCCAGCAGCAGAGAGCAGGGGCAACTTTACGAGCAGTACTTC. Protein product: CASSREQGQLYEQYF.

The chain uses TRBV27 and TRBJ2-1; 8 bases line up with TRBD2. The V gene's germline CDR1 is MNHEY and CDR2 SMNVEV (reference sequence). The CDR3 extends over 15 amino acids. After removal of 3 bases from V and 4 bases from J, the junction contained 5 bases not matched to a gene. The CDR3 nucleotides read TGTGCCAGCAGTTTGCTAGCGGGTGGTTACAATGAGCAGTTCTTC. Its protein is CASSLLAGGYNEQFF.

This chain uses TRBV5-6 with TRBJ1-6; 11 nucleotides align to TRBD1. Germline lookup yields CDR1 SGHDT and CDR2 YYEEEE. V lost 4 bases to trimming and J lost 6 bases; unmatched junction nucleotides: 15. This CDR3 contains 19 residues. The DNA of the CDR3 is TGTGCCAGCAGCCTGGGACAGGGGGATTTTTCCAATCGTAATTCACCCCTCCACTTT. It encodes CASSLGQGDFSNRNSPLHF.

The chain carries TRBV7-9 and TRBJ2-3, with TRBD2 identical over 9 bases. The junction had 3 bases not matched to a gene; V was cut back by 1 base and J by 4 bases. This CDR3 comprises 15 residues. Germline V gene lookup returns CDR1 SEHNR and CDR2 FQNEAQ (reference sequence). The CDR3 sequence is CASSLVAGAADTQYF. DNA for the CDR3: TGTGCCAGCAGCTTAGTAGCGGGAGCCGCAGATACGCAGTATTTT.

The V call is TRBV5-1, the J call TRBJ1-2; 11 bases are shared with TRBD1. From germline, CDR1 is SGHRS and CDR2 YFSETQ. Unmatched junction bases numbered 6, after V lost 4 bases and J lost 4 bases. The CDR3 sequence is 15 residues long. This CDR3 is CASSEGTGGPYGYTF. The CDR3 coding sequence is TGCGCCAGCAGCGAGGGGACAGGGGGGCCCTATGGCTACACCTTC.

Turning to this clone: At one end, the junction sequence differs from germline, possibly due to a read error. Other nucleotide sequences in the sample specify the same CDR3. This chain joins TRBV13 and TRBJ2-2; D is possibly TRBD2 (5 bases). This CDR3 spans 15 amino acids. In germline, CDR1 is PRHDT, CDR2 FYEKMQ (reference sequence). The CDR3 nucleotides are TGTGCCAGCAGCCCGCGGACTCCGAACACCGGAGAGCTGTTTTTT. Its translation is CASSPRTPNTGELFF.

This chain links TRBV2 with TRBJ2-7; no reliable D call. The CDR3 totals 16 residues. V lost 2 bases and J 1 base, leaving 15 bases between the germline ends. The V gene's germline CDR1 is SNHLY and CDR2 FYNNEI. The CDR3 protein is CASSEYQLWESYEQYF. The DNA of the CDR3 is TGTGCCAGCAGTGAATATCAATTGTGGGAATCCTACGAGCAGTACTTC.

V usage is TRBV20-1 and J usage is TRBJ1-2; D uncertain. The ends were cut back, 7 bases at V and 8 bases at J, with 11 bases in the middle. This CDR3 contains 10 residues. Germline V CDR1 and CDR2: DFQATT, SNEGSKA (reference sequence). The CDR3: CSVVLEGYTF. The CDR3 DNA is TGCAGTGTAGTTCTTGAAGGCTACACCTTC.

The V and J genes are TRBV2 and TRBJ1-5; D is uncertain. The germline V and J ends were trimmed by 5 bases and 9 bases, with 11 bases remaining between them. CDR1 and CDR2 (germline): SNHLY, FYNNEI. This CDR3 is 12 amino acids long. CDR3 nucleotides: TGTGCCAGCAGTCCCCGTGCCGGGCCCCAGCATTTT. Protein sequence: CASSPRAGPQHF.

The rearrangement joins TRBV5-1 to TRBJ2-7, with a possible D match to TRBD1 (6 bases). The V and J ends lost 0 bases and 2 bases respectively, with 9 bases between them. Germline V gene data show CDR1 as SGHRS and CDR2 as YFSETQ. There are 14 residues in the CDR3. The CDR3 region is CASSLANRAYEQYF. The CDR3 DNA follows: TGCGCCAGCAGCTTGGCCAACAGGGCCTACGAGCAGTACTTC.

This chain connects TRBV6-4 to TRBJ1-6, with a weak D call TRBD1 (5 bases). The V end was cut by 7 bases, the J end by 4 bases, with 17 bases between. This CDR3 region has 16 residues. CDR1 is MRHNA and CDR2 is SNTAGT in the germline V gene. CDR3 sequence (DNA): TGTGCCAGCAATTTAAGGGAGCGGACATATAATTCACCCCTCCACTTT. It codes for CASNLRERTYNSPLHF.